The entry below gives a single T cell receptor (beta chain) sequence along with its context. Its target is not known. The CDR3 consists of 16 residues. Germline CDR1 is LNHNV and CDR2 is YYDKDF (reference sequence). Trimming took 0 bases from V and 1 from J, leaving 11 bases between them. Lesional scalp punch biopsies and peripheral blood came from alopecia areata patients. PBMCs served as the source from which CD4+ and CD8+ T cells were sorted. The data were taken from a study of CD8+ T cells in alopecia areata. Across the study: A regimen of oral tofacitinib, 5 to 10 mg twice daily, was given to treated patients. General observations from the study: An increase in clonality over normal scalp was evident in lesional scalp, especially alopecia totalis/universalis.

RNA was isolated and reverse transcribed to cDNA, the sequencing template. Produced via immunoSEQ multiplex PCR; TCRdb's table is partial and in-frame only. The sample lists about 170,000 clones; less than 75% were seen once. Sample: CD8+ T cells sorted from blood, taken at week 0. The chain has TRBV15 and TRBJ2-3, with D maybe TRBD2 (5 bases). The origin of this receptor is a human donor with alopecia areata. As DNA, the CDR3 is TGTGCCACCAGCAGAGAAGGCCGACTACGCACAGATACGCAGTATTTT. This translates into CATSREGRLRTDTQYF.